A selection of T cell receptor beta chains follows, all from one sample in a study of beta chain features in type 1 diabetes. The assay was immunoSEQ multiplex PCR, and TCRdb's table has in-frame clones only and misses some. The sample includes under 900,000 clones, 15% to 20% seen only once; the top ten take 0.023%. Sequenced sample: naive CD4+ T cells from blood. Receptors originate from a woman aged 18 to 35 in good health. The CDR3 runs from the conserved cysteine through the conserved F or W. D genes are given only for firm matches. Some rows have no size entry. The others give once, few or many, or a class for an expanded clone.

CDR3aa: CASSQGLAASRENIQYF
CDR3nt: TGCGCCAGCAGCCAAGGCCTAGCGGCGAGCCGGGAAAACATTCAGTACTTC
abundance: NA
j_gene: TRBJ2-4
v_gene: TRBV4-1
d_gene: TRBD2

CDR3aa: CASSKDTRGNYGYTF
CDR3nt: TGTGCCAGCAGCAAAGATACCAGGGGTAACTATGGCTACACCTTC
abundance: NA
j_gene: TRBJ1-2
v_gene: TRBV21-1
d_gene: NA

CDR3aa: CASSPPGGAGTDTQYF
CDR3nt: TGCGCCAGCAGCCCACCCGGGGGGGCAGGCACAGATACGCAGTATTTT
abundance: few
j_gene: TRBJ2-3
v_gene: TRBV5-1
d_gene: TRBD2

CDR3aa: CASSASGYGYTF
CDR3nt: TGTGCCAGCAGCGCCTCGGGCTATGGCTACACCTTC
abundance: NA
j_gene: TRBJ1-2
v_gene: TRBV9
d_gene: NA

CDR3aa: CASSTGTAGWGGELFF
CDR3nt: TGTGCCAGCAGCACGGGGACCGCGGGTTGGGGCGGGGAGCTGTTTTTT
abundance: few
j_gene: TRBJ2-2
v_gene: TRBV5-4
d_gene: NA

CDR3aa: CSASWAYEQYF
CDR3nt: TGCAGTGCTAGTTGGGCCTACGAGCAGTACTTC
abundance: NA
j_gene: TRBJ2-7
v_gene: TRBV20-1
d_gene: NA

CDR3aa: CASSLGQVEQYF
CDR3nt: TGTGCCAGCAGCTTAGGGCAAGTCGAGCAGTACTTC
abundance: few
j_gene: TRBJ2-7
v_gene: TRBV7-2
d_gene: NA

CDR3aa: CASSYGQGPYNEQFF
CDR3nt: TGCGCCAGCAGCTATGGACAGGGACCCTACAATGAGCAGTTCTTC
abundance: few
j_gene: TRBJ2-1
v_gene: TRBV4-1
d_gene: TRBD1

CDR3aa: CASSYGLAETQYF
CDR3nt: TGTGCCAGCAGCTATGGACTAGCCGAGACCCAGTACTTC
abundance: NA
j_gene: TRBJ2-5
v_gene: TRBV6-5
d_gene: TRBD2

CDR3aa: CASRRTGSDTQYF
CDR3nt: TGCGCCAGCAGGAGGACAGGGTCCGATACGCAGTATTTT
abundance: NA
j_gene: TRBJ2-3
v_gene: TRBV10-1
d_gene: TRBD1

CDR3aa: CASSRDGISGNTIYF
CDR3nt: TGTGCCAGCAGTAGAGACGGGATCTCTGGAAACACCATATATTTT
abundance: NA
j_gene: TRBJ1-3
v_gene: TRBV28
d_gene: NA

CDR3aa: CASSSQGAGANVLTF
CDR3nt: TGTGCCAGCAGCTCACAGGGGGCTGGGGCCAACGTCCTGACTTTC
abundance: few
j_gene: TRBJ2-6
v_gene: TRBV7-2
d_gene: TRBD1

CDR3aa: CASSEARQETQYF
CDR3nt: TGTGCCAGCAGTGAAGCGCGGCAAGAGACCCAGTACTTC
abundance: NA
j_gene: TRBJ2-5
v_gene: TRBV2
d_gene: NA

CDR3aa: CASSGSGRSTISDTQYF
CDR3nt: TGTGCCAGCAGCGGTAGCGGGAGATCCACAATATCAGATACGCAGTATTTT
abundance: NA
j_gene: TRBJ2-3
v_gene: TRBV9
d_gene: TRBD2

CDR3aa: CASSPRPGMGTEAFF
CDR3nt: TGTGCCAGCAGCCCCCGGCCCGGCATGGGCACTGAAGCTTTCTTT
abundance: NA
j_gene: TRBJ1-1
v_gene: TRBV7-9
d_gene: NA

CDR3aa: CASSYGETQYF
CDR3nt: TGTGCCAGCAGTTACGGGGAGACCCAGTACTTC
abundance: NA
j_gene: TRBJ2-5
v_gene: TRBV10-3
d_gene: NA

CDR3aa: CASSPMAGGRFEQYF
CDR3nt: TGTGCCAGCTCACCAATGGCGGGAGGGCGGTTCGAGCAGTACTTC
abundance: NA
j_gene: TRBJ2-7
v_gene: TRBV18
d_gene: TRBD2

CDR3aa: CSVVTRRYEQYF
CDR3nt: TGCAGCGTAGTTACTAGGCGCTACGAGCAGTACTTC
abundance: few
j_gene: TRBJ2-7
v_gene: TRBV29-1
d_gene: NA

CDR3aa: CASSWGQLNTEAFF
CDR3nt: TGCGCCAGCAGCTGGGGACAGTTGAACACTGAAGCTTTCTTT
abundance: NA
j_gene: TRBJ1-1
v_gene: TRBV5-1
d_gene: TRBD1

CDR3aa: CASSLRPDNYGYTF
CDR3nt: TGTGCCAGCAGCTTACGGCCCGATAACTATGGCTACACCTTC
abundance: NA
j_gene: TRBJ1-2
v_gene: TRBV7-9
d_gene: NA

CDR3aa: CASSQEGGSSYNEQFF
CDR3nt: TGCGCCAGCAGCCAAGAGGGAGGGTCCTCCTACAATGAGCAGTTCTTC
abundance: NA
j_gene: TRBJ2-1
v_gene: TRBV4-3
d_gene: TRBD2

CDR3aa: CASSDSRLGGTYNEQFF
CDR3nt: TGCGCCAGCAGCGACTCACGACTAGGGGGTACCTACAATGAGCAGTTCTTC
abundance: NA
j_gene: TRBJ2-1
v_gene: TRBV4-1
d_gene: NA

CDR3aa: CASSGGSGGYNEQFF
CDR3nt: TGTGCCAGCAGTGGGGGGAGCGGAGGCTACAATGAGCAGTTCTTC
abundance: NA
j_gene: TRBJ2-1
v_gene: TRBV2
d_gene: NA

CDR3aa: CASSVGAGRSGSDEQYF
CDR3nt: TGTGCCAGCAGCGTAGGGGCGGGTCGTAGCGGGAGTGATGAGCAGTACTTC
abundance: NA
j_gene: TRBJ2-7
v_gene: TRBV9
d_gene: TRBD2

CDR3aa: CASSLVPDSYEQYF
CDR3nt: TGCGCCAGCAGCTTGGTACCGGACTCCTACGAGCAGTACTTC
abundance: few
j_gene: TRBJ2-7
v_gene: TRBV5-1
d_gene: NA

CDR3aa: CASRPDQSSDTQYF
CDR3nt: TGTGCCAGCAGACCGGACCAGTCATCAGATACGCAGTATTTT
abundance: NA
j_gene: TRBJ2-3
v_gene: TRBV5-4
d_gene: NA

CDR3aa: CASSLGTGVNEQFF
CDR3nt: TGCGCCAGCAGCTTGGGGACAGGGGTCAATGAGCAGTTCTTC
abundance: NA
j_gene: TRBJ2-1
v_gene: TRBV5-1
d_gene: TRBD1

CDR3aa: CASRLNRGPPYEQYF
CDR3nt: TGTGCCAGCAGGCTAAACAGGGGGCCCCCATACGAGCAGTACTTC
abundance: NA
j_gene: TRBJ2-7
v_gene: TRBV28
d_gene: TRBD1

CDR3aa: CASSTTGQSSYEQYF
CDR3nt: TGTGCCAGTAGCACAACCGGACAGAGCTCCTACGAGCAGTACTTC
abundance: NA
j_gene: TRBJ2-7
v_gene: TRBV19
d_gene: NA

CDR3aa: CASSVEDWSSYEQYF
CDR3nt: TGTGCCAGCAGTGTTGAAGACTGGAGCTCCTACGAGCAGTACTTC
abundance: NA
j_gene: TRBJ2-7
v_gene: TRBV6-1
d_gene: NA

CDR3aa: CASRPGGTSGWGEQFF
CDR3nt: TGTGCCAGCAGACCGGGAGGGACTAGCGGGTGGGGTGAGCAGTTCTTC
abundance: NA
j_gene: TRBJ2-1
v_gene: TRBV28
d_gene: TRBD2